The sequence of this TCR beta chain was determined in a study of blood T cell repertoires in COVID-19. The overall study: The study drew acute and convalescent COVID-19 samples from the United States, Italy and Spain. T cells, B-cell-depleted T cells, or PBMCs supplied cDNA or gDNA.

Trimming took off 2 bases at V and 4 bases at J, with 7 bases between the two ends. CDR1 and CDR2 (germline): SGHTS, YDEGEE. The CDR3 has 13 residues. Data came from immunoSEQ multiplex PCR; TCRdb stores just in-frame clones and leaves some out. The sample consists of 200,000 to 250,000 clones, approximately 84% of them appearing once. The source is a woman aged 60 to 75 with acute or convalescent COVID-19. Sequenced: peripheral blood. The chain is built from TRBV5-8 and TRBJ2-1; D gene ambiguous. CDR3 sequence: CASSFISYNEQFF. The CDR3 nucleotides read TGTGCCAGCAGCTTTATTTCTTACAATGAGCAGTTCTTC.